Listed below are T cell receptor beta chains from one sample, sequenced in a study of post-analysis software for immune sequencing data. TCRdb re-derived calls from the PCR reads in MiXCR, one entry per CDR3 protein. The profile shows approximately 460,000 distinct CDR3 sequences, roughly 46% of them singletons. Sequencing input: blood. The receptors were gathered from a girl aged 5-17 years with multiple sclerosis. The CDR3 runs from the conserved cysteine through the conserved F or W. The D gene is left open where the match is weak. The size entry is marked missing in some rows and otherwise reads once, few, many or a size class.

j_gene: TRBJ1-2; abundance: .; d_gene: .; v_gene: TRBV15; CDR3nt: TGTGCCACCAGCAGCGTAGGGGGTTGGTATGGCTACACCTTC; CDR3aa: CATSSVGGWYGYTF
j_gene: TRBJ1-1; abundance: once; d_gene: .; v_gene: TRBV6-6; CDR3nt: TGTGCCAGCACGTGGGGAGCCCAAAACACTGAAGCTTTCTTT; CDR3aa: CASTWGAQNTEAFF
j_gene: TRBJ2-1; abundance: .; d_gene: .; v_gene: TRBV7-9; CDR3nt: TGTGCCAGCAGGTGGGGGCAGGCGACCAATGAGCAGTTCTTC; CDR3aa: CASRWGQATNEQFF
j_gene: TRBJ1-1; abundance: few; d_gene: .; v_gene: TRBV4-3; CDR3nt: TGCGCCAGCAGCCAAGATAAGGGGGCTGAAGCTTTCTTT; CDR3aa: CASSQDKGAEAFF
j_gene: TRBJ2-7; abundance: .; d_gene: .; v_gene: TRBV27; CDR3nt: TGTGCCAGTTGGGACTCTCAGAGCTCCTACGAGCAGTACTTC; CDR3aa: CASWDSQSSYEQYF
j_gene: TRBJ2-1; abundance: .; d_gene: .; v_gene: TRBV7-9; CDR3nt: TGTGCCAGCAGCCTAAAAAGCCGGGACGGCCACAATGAGCAGTTCTTC; CDR3aa: CASSLKSRDGHNEQFF
j_gene: TRBJ1-2; abundance: .; d_gene: .; v_gene: TRBV4-1; CDR3nt: TGCGCCAGCAGCCAGGTCCTAGACGTTAAGAGGGAGGACTATGGCTACACCTTC; CDR3aa: CASSQVLDVKREDYGYTF
j_gene: TRBJ1-2; abundance: .; d_gene: .; v_gene: TRBV9; CDR3nt: TGTGCCAGCAGTTCTCCGGATGGCTACACCTTC; CDR3aa: CASSSPDGYTF
j_gene: TRBJ2-5; abundance: .; d_gene: TRBD2; v_gene: TRBV20-1; CDR3nt: TGCAGTGCTAGAGACCCACGACTAGCGGGAGGAAGAGAGACCCAGTACTTC; CDR3aa: CSARDPRLAGGRETQYF
j_gene: TRBJ2-3; abundance: .; d_gene: TRBD2; v_gene: TRBV20-1; CDR3nt: TGCAGTGCTAGCGGGAGGCCAGATACGCAGTATTTT; CDR3aa: CSASGRPDTQYF
j_gene: TRBJ2-6; abundance: .; d_gene: .; v_gene: TRBV12-3/TRBV12-4; CDR3nt: TGTGCCAGCAGTCCGAACATCTCTGGGGCCAACGTCCTGACTTTC; CDR3aa: CASSPNISGANVLTF